This T cell receptor beta chain was sequenced in a study of Ad26.COV2.S vaccination and SARS-CoV-2 variants. Broader study findings: Breadth and depth estimates from TCRs may understate total T cell responses. Spike-specific TCR breadth was greater in vaccine than placebo recipients.

Assay: immunoSEQ multiplex PCR; the TCRdb copy retains only in-frame clones and omits some. The top ten clones hold around 1.9% of a sample with some 290,000 clones, 86% of them seen once. Germline V CDR1 and CDR2: SEHNR, FQNEAQ (reference sequence). The V segment lost 5 bases and the J segment 4 bases; nucleotides outside the gene matches: 5. The CDR3 spans 14 residues. Treatment in this sample: approximately 18 received Ad26.COV2.S at low or high dose, single or two shots; several received placebo; per-sample allocation not given. Collection of the samples took place on day 63 after the first injection of vaccine or placebo. Details on this clone: The antigen is undetermined.

J is TRBJ1-2 and V is TRBV7-9, with TRBD1 matching 9 bases. The sample in question was peripheral blood, obtained in a trial of Ad26.COV2.S vaccine versus placebo. The TCR comes from a person aged 18-65 years who received the Ad26.COV2.S COVID-19 vaccine or a placebo. The CDR3 spells CASSIGTGSYGYTF. The CDR3 DNA is TGTGCCAGCAGCATAGGGACAGGGAGCTATGGCTACACCTTC.